What follows are 2 T cell receptor beta chains derived from one specimen sequenced in a study of cytomegalovirus exposure and HLA in healthy donors. A multiplex PCR was run with 60 Vbeta primers and 13 Jbeta primers. Repertoires were generated with immunoSEQ multiplex PCR, while TCRdb's copy carries only in-frame clones and drops some. The repertoire has around 250,000 clones, 80% to 95% of them found once; the top ten carry 1.7%. Input material: PBMCs. The receptor source for this set is a girl aged 2 to 9 in good health and CMV-seronegative.

The V and J genes are TRBV6-1 and TRBJ1-4; D gene ambiguous. The CDR3 extends over 14 amino acids. V was pared by 7 bases and J by 6 bases, with 15 bases between. CDR1 and CDR2 from the germline V gene are MNHNS and SASEGT. In nucleotides, the CDR3 is TGTGCCAGCATCAGACGGGGTGGAGATGAAAAACTGTTTTTT. This gives the protein CASIRRGGDEKLFF.

The chain carries TRBV19 and TRBJ1-5, with D tentatively TRBD1 (5 bases). Trimming cost V 7 bases and J 0 bases, with 13 bases left between them. Germline CDR1 is LNHDA and CDR2 is SQIVND (reference sequence). This CDR3 has 15 amino acids. In DNA form, the CDR3 reads TGTGCCAGTATACAGGTGGGGAATAGCAATCAGCCCCAGCATTTT. Translated: CASIQVGNSNQPQHF.